One sample yielded the 20 T cell receptor beta chains listed below, sequenced in a study of neurological immune-mediated disorders (dated by TCRdb to between 2018 and 2021). The receptor library was made with 5' RACE. The reads were generated on an Illumina HiSeq 2500. TCRdb trimmed the raw reads at Q25, called clones with MiXCR and kept productive beta chains. When rows share a CDR3 protein, they turn into one entry using the most common DNA and genes. Here the sample has some 57,000 distinct CDR3 sequences; 3.8% occur a single time. Of the sample, 5.5% to 7.5% is held by the ten largest clones. The sample was PBMCs. These receptors were collected from a man aged 55 to 70 with multiple sclerosis.

This clonotype was recorded many times. The chain combines TRBV11-2 with TRBJ2-5, with a possible D match to TRBD2 (5 bases). V lost 6 bases and J 4 bases, leaving 15 bases between the germline ends. Germline-derived CDR1 and CDR2 are SGHAT and FQNNGV. The CDR3 extends over 14 amino acids. The CDR3 region has the DNA TGTGCCAGCAGAGCCGGGATAGGTAGAGAGACCCAGTACTTC. This sequence encodes CASRAGIGRETQYF.

At least ten counts were recorded for this clonotype. This rearrangement joins TRBV5-1 to TRBJ2-3, with 8 bases fitting TRBD2. Germline V CDR1 and CDR2: SGHRS, YFSETQ. Losses at the gene ends were 0 bases for V and 15 bases for J; bases not matched to a gene: 3. This CDR3 is built from 11 residues. The CDR3 coding sequence is TGCGCCAGCAGCTTGGAGCGGGAGTATTATTTT. Its translation is CASSLEREYYF.

This clonotype was counted ten times or more. This chain links TRBV20-1 with TRBJ2-7; D ambiguous. Germline lookup yields CDR1 DFQATT and CDR2 SNEGSKA (reference sequence). The CDR3 sequence is 15 residues long. The germline V and J ends were trimmed by 0 bases and 0 bases, with 12 bases remaining between them. This CDR3 reads CSARDPSFSSYEQYF. Here the CDR3 DNA reads TGCAGTGCTAGAGATCCCAGCTTCTCCTCCTACGAGCAGTACTTC.

This clonotype was recorded many times. This rearrangement joins TRBV6-1 to TRBJ2-5; 12 bases agree with TRBD2. Losses at the gene ends were 1 base for V and 3 bases for J; bases not matched to a gene: 3. Germline CDR1 and CDR2: MNHNS and SASEGT. CDR3 length equals 16 residues. DNA of the CDR3: TGTGCCAGCAGTGAAGGACTAGCGGGGGACAAAGAGACCCAGTACTTC. As protein: CASSEGLAGDKETQYF.

This clonotype has at least ten counts. This chain joins TRBV20-1 and TRBJ1-5; weak D call: TRBD1 (6 bases). The germline V and J ends were trimmed by 3 bases and 1 base, with 10 bases remaining between them. The CDR3 length is 14 residues. Germline values: CDR1 DFQATT, CDR2 SNEGSKA (reference sequence). CDR3 amino acids: CSASAGQSNQPQHF. CDR3 DNA: TGCAGTGCTAGTGCTGGACAGAGCAATCAGCCCCAGCATTTT.

This clonotype was found many times. The V call is TRBV18, the J call TRBJ2-7, with a tentative D call TRBD1 (6 bases). CDR1 is KGHSH, CDR2 LQKENI, per germline. V was cut by 2 bases and J by 4 bases, with 9 bases left in between. The CDR3 length is 13 residues. The CDR3 here is CASSPSGTYEQYF. The DNA for the CDR3 is TGTGCCAGCTCACCATCCGGGACATACGAGCAGTACTTC.

This clonotype showed up many times. CDR3 region: CASMGPSGQKGAGEKLFF. The DNA for the CDR3 is TGTGCCAGCATGGGTCCCTCAGGACAAAAAGGAGCTGGTGAAAAACTGTTTTTT. The V gene is TRBV25-1, the J gene TRBJ1-4; D might be TRBD1 (5 bases). The CDR3 spans 18 residues. V lost 7 bases and J 7 bases, leaving 28 bases between the germline ends. The germline CDR1 and CDR2 sequences are MGHDK and SYGVNS.

This clonotype has a count of ten or more. This chain joins TRBV20-1 and TRBJ1-2; 7 bases line up with TRBD1. V was pared by 5 bases and J by 0 bases, with 9 bases of the junction left unmatched. The germline V gene encodes CDR1 DFQATT and CDR2 SNEGSKA (reference sequence). The CDR3 is 15 amino acids. The CDR3 loop is CSAVGTEKTNYGYTF. The CDR3 DNA reads TGCAGTGCTGTTGGGACAGAGAAAACTAACTATGGCTACACCTTC.

This clonotype was seen at least ten times. The rearrangement links TRBV7-2 to TRBJ1-1, with TRBD1 matching over 9 bases. The V gene's germline CDR1 is SGHTA and CDR2 FQGNSA. The CDR3 contains 15 residues. V dropped 3 bases and J dropped 1; count of bases not matched to a gene: 3. CDR3 sequence (DNA): TGTGCCAGCAGCTTCCAGACAGGGGGGAACACTGAAGCTTTCTTT. Translation: CASSFQTGGNTEAFF. Full variable domain (outside the CDR3, taken from reference TRBV7-2 and TRBJ1-1): GAGVSQSPSNKVTEKGKDVELRCDPISGHTALYWYRQSLGQGLEFLIYFQGNSAPDKSGLPSDRFSAERTGGSVSTLTIQRTQQEDSAVYLCASSFQTGGNTEAFFGQGTRLTVV.

To note about this clonotype: A much larger clonotype is one base distant, so this may be a read error. The chain is built from TRBV7-7 and TRBJ2-3; 9 bases map to TRBD2. Germline V gene data show CDR1 as SSHAT and CDR2 as FNYEAQ (reference sequence). The CDR3 has 15 residues. V lost 5 bases and J lost 1; bases outside the gene matches: 4. The CDR3 DNA sequence: TGTGCCAGCAGCCACGGACTAGCGTGCACAGATACGCAGTATTTT. It yields the protein CASSHGLACTDTQYF.

This clonotype occurred many times. The chain has TRBV3-1 and TRBJ2-3; 10 nucleotides line up with TRBD2. Trimming removed 6 bases from V and 0 bases from J; junction bases left unmatched: 12. The CDR3 spans 18 residues. Germline loops: CDR1 LGHDT, CDR2 YNNKEL (reference sequence). CDR3 nucleotides: TGTGCCAGCAGTTCCTTAGCGGGGGGCCGTCCTAGCACAGATACGCAGTATTTT. It encodes CASSSLAGGRPSTDTQYF.

This clonotype was recorded many times. The chain has TRBV9 and TRBJ1-1; tentative D call: TRBD1 (5 bases). Germline V CDR1 and CDR2: SGDLS, YYNGEE. The V end was cut by 0 bases, the J end by 9 bases, with 15 bases between. This CDR3 has 14 amino acids. The DNA for the CDR3 is TGTGCCAGCAGCGTAGAAGGGGAAGTGGGGCAAGCTTTCTTT. This encodes CASSVEGEVGQAFF.

This sequence joins TRBV6-4 and TRBJ2-3; D is perhaps TRBD2 (6 bases). The CDR3 consists of 14 residues. The V end lost 0 bases, the J end lost 6 bases, and 10 bases lay between the germline ends. Per the germline V gene, CDR1 is MRHNA and CDR2 is SNTAGT. The CDR3 region has the DNA TGTGCCAGCAGTGACTCGAGCGGGTCCGATACGCAGTATTTT. Translating gives CASSDSSGSDTQYF.

This clonotype was seen repeatedly, ten times or more. V gene TRBV20-1 combines with J gene TRBJ2-1; 12 bases line up with TRBD2. The CDR3 extends over 15 amino acids. Trimming removed 4 bases from V and 4 bases from J; junction bases left unmatched: 5. Germline CDR1 reads DFQATT; CDR2 reads SNEGSKA (reference sequence). CDR3 loop: CSATATSGSYNEQFF. The CDR3 nucleotides are TGCAGTGCTACGGCGACTAGCGGGAGTTACAATGAGCAGTTCTTC.

This clonotype was found many times. The chain employs TRBV5-1 and TRBJ2-7; tentative D call: TRBD1 (6 bases). With 1 base removed from V and 2 bases from J, the gap between germline ends came to 10 bases. CDR3 length: 14 residues. CDR1 SGHRS and CDR2 YFSETQ come from the germline V gene. In DNA, the CDR3 is TGCGCCAGCAGCTTGACAGGGAGAGCCTACGAGCAGTACTTC. It is translated as CASSLTGRAYEQYF.

This clonotype was observed a few times. The chain is built from TRBV5-1 and TRBJ2-5, with 7 bases aligning to TRBD2. The CDR3 covers 14 residues. The V segment lost 4 bases and the J segment 5 bases; nucleotides outside the gene matches: 8. Germline CDR1 reads SGHRS; CDR2 reads YFSETQ. DNA of the CDR3: TGCGCCAGCAGCGGACCGGGGGGTGAGGAGACCCAGTACTTC. Its protein is CASSGPGGEETQYF. The full variable domain, completed using reference TRBV5-1 and TRBJ2-5, is KAGVTQTPRYLIKTRGQQVTLSCSPISGHRSVSWYQQTPGQGLQFLFEYFSETQRNKGNFPGRFSGRQFSNSRSEMNVSTLELGDSALYLCASSGPGGEETQYFGPGTRLLVL.

This clonotype appeared many times. The V call is TRBV3-1, the J call TRBJ2-6; 7 bases are a match to TRBD2. Trimming took 4 bases from V and 2 from J; bases not matched to a gene: 5. This CDR3 has 16 residues. Germline CDR1 is LGHDT and CDR2 is YNNKEL (reference sequence). The DNA for the CDR3 is TGTGCCAGCAGCCGGCGAACTAGCGCTGGGGCCAACGTCCTGACTTTC. Its translation is CASSRRTSAGANVLTF.

CDR3 sequence: CASSQSGTSGDEGQFF. As DNA, the CDR3 is TGTGCCAGCAGCCAGTCCGGGACTAGCGGGGACGAGGGGCAGTTCTTC. The V gene is TRBV4-2, the J gene TRBJ2-1; 13 positions agree with TRBD2. Losses at the gene ends were 3 bases for V and 12 bases for J; bases not matched to a gene: 11. Germline V gene data show CDR1 as LGHNA and CDR2 as YNFKEQ. The CDR3 loop spans 16 amino acids.

In this sample, this clonotype turned up many times. The CDR3 DNA sequence: TGTGCCAGCAGCTCAGGAAACAGACTCTATGGCTACACCTTC. It specifies CASSSGNRLYGYTF. The rearrangement joins TRBV27 to TRBJ1-2, with D unresolved. With 6 bases removed from V and 4 bases from J, the gap between germline ends came to 15 bases. Germline assignment: CDR1 MNHEY and CDR2 SMNVEV (reference sequence). The CDR3 runs to 14 residues.

The chain links TRBV7-8 to TRBJ2-2, with D possibly TRBD1 on 5 matching bases. V gave up 5 bases and J gave up 1 base, with 11 bases separating them. This CDR3 has 15 amino acids. The germline CDR1 and CDR2 sequences are SGHVS and FQNEAQ. CDR3 coding DNA: TGTGCCAGCAGCCCAATGGGGCGGAACACCGGGGAGCTGTTTTTT. It codes for CASSPMGRNTGELFF.